One T cell receptor beta chain is described in this entry. The antigen remains unidentified. Produced via immunoSEQ multiplex PCR; TCRdb's table is partial and in-frame only. The data hold 110,000 or so clones, with about 88% observed a single time. This specimen belongs to a study of T cell responses to AZD1222 COVID-19 vaccine. Study results and caveats: Females outnumbered males among donors, who were mostly white British; clonal diversity was possibly underestimated.

Germline CDR1 is MDHEN and CDR2 is SYDVKM. Trimming pared 7 bases from V and 13 bases from J, leaving 27 bases between. CDR3 length: 15 amino acids. The chain couples TRBV28 to TRBJ2-3, with TRBD2 as a possible D gene (5 bases). The clonotype was recovered from an adult who received the AZD1222 COVID-19 vaccine. Sample: peripheral blood, taken 28 days after the second AZD1222 dose. CDR3 in amino acids: CASTQRLAGFVPEYF. The DNA for the CDR3 is TGTGCCAGCACCCAGAGGCTAGCTGGGTTCGTTCCGGAGTATTTT.